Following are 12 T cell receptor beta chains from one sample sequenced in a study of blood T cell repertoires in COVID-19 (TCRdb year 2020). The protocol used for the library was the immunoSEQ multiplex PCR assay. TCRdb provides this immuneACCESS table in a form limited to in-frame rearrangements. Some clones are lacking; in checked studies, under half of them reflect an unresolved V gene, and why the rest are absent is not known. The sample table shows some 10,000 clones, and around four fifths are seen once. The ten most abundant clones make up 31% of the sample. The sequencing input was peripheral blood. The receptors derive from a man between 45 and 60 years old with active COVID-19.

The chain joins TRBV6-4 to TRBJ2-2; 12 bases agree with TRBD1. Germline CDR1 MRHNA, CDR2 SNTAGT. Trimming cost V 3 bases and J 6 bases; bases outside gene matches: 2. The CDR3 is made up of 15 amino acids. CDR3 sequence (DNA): TGTGCCAGCAGTGAGGGGACAGGGGGCTCCGGGGAGCTGTTTTTT. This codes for CASSEGTGGSGELFF.

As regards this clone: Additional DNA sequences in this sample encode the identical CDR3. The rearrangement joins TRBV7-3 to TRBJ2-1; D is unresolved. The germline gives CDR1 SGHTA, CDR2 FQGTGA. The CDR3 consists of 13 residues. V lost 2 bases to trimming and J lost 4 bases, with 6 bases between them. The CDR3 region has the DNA TGTGCCAGCAGCTTATCCCTTTACAATGAGCAGTTCTTC. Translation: CASSLSLYNEQFF. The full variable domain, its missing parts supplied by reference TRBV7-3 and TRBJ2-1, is GAGVSQTPSNKVTEKGKYVELRCDPISGHTALYWYRQSLGQGPEFLIYFQGTGAADDSGLPNDRFFAVRPEGSVSTLKIQRTERGDSAVYLCASSLSLYNEQFFGPGTRLTVL.

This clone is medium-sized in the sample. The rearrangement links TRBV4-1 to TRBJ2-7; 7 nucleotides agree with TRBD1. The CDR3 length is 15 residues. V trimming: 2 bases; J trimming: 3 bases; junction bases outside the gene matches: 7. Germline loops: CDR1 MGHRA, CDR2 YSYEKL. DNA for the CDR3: TGCGCCAGCAGCCAATATGACAGGGCGCTCTACGAGCAGTACTTC. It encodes CASSQYDRALYEQYF.

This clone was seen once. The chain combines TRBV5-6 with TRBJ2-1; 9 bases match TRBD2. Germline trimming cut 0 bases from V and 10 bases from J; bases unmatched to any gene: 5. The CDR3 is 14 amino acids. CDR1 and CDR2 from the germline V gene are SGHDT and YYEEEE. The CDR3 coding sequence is TGTGCCAGCAGCTTGGTTGGCGGGAGGGTCGAGCAGTTCTTC. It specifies CASSLVGGRVEQFF. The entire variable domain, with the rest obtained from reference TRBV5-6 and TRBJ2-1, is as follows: DAGVTQSPTHLIKTRGQQVTLRCSPKSGHDTVSWYQQALGQGPQFIFQYYEEEERQRGNFPDRFSGHQFPNYSSELNVNALLLGDSALYLCASSLVGGRVEQFFGPGTRLTVL.

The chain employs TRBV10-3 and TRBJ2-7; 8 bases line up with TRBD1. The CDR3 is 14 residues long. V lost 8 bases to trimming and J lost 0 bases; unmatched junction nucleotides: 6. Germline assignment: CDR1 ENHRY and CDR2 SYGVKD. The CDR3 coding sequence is TGTGCCATCGAGGACAGGGCGAGCTCCTACGAGCAGTACTTC. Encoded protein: CAIEDRASSYEQYF.

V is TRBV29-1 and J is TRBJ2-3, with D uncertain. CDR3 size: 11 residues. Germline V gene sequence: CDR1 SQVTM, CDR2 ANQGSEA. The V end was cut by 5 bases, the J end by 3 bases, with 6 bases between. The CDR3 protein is CSVFKTDTQYF. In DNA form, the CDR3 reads TGCAGCGTTTTTAAAACAGATACGCAGTATTTT.

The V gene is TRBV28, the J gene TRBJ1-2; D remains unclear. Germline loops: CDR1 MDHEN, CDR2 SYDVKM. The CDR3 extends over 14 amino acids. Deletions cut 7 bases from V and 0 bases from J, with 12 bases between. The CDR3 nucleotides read TGTGCCAGCATTTCCGTAGGAGCTAACTATGGCTACACCTTC. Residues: CASISVGANYGYTF.

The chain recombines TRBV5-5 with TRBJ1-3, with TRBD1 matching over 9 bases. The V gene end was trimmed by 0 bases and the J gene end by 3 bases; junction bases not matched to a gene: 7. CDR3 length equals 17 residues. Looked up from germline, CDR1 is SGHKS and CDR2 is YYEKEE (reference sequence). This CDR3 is CASSLVPWTGDGNTIYF. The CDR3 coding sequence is TGTGCCAGCAGCTTGGTCCCTTGGACAGGGGATGGAAACACCATATATTTT. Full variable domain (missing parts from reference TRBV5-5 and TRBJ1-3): DAGVTQSPTHLIKTRGQQVTLRCSPISGHKSVSWYQQVLGQGPQFIFQYYEKEERGRGNFPDRFSARQFPNYSSELNVNALLLGDSALYLCASSLVPWTGDGNTIYFGEGSWLTVV.

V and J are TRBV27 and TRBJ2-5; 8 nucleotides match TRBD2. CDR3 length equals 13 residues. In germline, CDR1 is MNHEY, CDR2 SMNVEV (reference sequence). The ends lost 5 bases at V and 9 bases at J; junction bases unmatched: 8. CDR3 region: CASSGTDGGAQYF. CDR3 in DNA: TGTGCCAGCAGTGGAACGGACGGGGGGGCCCAGTACTTC.

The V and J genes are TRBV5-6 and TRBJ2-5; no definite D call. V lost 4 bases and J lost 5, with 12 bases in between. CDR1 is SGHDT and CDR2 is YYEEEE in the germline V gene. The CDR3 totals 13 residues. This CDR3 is CASSLEAWETQYF. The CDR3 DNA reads TGTGCCAGCAGCCTAGAAGCGTGGGAGACCCAGTACTTC.

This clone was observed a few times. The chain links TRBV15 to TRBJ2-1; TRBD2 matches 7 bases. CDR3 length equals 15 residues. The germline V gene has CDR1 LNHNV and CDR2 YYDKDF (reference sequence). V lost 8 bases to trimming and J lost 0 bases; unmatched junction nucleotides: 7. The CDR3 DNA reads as TGTGCCACCGGGGAGGGACTAAACTCCTACAATGAGCAGTTCTTC. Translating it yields CATGEGLNSYNEQFF.

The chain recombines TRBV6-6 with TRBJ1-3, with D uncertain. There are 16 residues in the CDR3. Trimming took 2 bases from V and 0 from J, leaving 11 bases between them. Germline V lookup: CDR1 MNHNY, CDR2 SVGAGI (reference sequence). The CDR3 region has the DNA TGTGCCAGCAGTTACGGTGGCTCTCGCTCTGGAAACACCATATATTTT. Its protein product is CASSYGGSRSGNTIYF.